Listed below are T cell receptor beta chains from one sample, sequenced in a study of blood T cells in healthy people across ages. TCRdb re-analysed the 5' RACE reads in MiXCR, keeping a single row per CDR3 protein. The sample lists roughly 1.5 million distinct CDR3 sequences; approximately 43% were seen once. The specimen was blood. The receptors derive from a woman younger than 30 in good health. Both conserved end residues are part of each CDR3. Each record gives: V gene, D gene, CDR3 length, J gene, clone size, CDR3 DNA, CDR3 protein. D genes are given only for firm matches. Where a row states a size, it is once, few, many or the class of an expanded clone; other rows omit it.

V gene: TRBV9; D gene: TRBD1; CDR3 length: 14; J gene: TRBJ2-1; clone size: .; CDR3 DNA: TGTGCCAGCAGCGTCCGACAGGGAGTGGGTGAGCAGGTCTTC; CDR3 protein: CASSVRQGVGEQVF
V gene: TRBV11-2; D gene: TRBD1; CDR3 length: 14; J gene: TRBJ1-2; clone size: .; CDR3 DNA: TGTGCCAGCAGCAGGACAGGGGGCTCCTATGACTACACCTTC; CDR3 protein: CASSRTGGSYDYTF
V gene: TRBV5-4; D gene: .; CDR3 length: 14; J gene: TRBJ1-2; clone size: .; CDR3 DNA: TGTGCCAGCAGCTTGTGGACGGAAGACTATGGCTACACCTTC; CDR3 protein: CASSLWTEDYGYTF
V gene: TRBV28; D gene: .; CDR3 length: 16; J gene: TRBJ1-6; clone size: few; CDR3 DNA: TGTGCCAGCAGAAGGACCGTGACTTTGATTGATTCACCCCTCCACTTT; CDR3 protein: CASRRTVTLIDSPLHF
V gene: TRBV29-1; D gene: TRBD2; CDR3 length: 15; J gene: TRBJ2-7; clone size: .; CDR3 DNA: TGCAGCGTTGGGCAGGCGGGGACTAGCGGCTACGAGCAGTACTTC; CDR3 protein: CSVGQAGTSGYEQYF
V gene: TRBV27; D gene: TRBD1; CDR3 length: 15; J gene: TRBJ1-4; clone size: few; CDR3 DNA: TGTGCCAGCAGTTTATCGGGGACAGGGCATGAAAAACTGTTTTTT; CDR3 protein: CASSLSGTGHEKLFF
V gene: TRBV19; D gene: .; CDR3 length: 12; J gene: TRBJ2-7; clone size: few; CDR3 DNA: TGTGCCAGTACCTCCGGGGACTACGAGCAGTACTTC; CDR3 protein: CASTSGDYEQYF
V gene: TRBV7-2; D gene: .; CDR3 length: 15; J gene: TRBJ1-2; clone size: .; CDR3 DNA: TGTGCCAGCAGCTTAGCGAATCCAGCCAGGGATGGCTACACCTTC; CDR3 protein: CASSLANPARDGYTF
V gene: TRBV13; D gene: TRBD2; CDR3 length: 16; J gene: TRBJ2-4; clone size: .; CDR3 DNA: TGTGCCAGCAGCTTACGAATTGGGGCTAGCGGGTACGGGCAGTACTTC; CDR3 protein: CASSLRIGASGYGQYF
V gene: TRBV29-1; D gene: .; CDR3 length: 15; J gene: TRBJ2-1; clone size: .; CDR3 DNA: TGCAGCGTTGAACTTAGGACTCGAGGGTACAATGAGCAGTTCTTC; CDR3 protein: CSVELRTRGYNEQFF
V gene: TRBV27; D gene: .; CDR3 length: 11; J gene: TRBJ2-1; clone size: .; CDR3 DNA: TGTGCCAGCAGGGACTATCTCGAGCAGTTCTTC; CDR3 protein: CASRDYLEQFF
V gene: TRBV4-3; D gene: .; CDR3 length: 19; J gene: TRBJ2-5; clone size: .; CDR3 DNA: TGCACCAGCAGCCGGTACCTAGATACGACAGGACCCTCCTACAATGAGCAGTACTTC; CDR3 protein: CTSSRYLDTTGPSYNEQYF
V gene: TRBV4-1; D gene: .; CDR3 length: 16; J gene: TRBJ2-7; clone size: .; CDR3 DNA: TGCGCCAGCAGCCAAGACGGTGAGAGCTCCTACAATGAGCAGTACTTC; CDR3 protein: CASSQDGESSYNEQYF
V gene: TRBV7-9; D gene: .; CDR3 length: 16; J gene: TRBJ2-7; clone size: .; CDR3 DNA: TGTGCCAGCAGCTTAGGCCGTCGGGTAAGCTCCTACGAGCAGTACTTC; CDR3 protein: CASSLGRRVSSYEQYF
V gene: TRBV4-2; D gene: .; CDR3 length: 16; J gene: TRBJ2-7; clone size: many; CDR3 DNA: TGTGCCAGCAGCCAAGGCGACTCACAGAACTCATACGAGCAGTACTTC; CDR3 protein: CASSQGDSQNSYEQYF
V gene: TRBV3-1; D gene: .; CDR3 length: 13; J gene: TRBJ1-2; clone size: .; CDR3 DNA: TGTGCCAGCAGCCAAGTACAGGAGCTGGGCTACACCTTC; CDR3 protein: CASSQVQELGYTF
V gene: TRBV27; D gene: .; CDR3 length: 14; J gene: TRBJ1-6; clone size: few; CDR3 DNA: TGTGCCAGCAGTTTTCGAGGGGGTAATTCACCCCTCCACTTT; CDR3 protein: CASSFRGGNSPLHF
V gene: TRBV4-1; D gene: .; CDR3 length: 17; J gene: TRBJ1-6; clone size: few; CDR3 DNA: TGCGCCAGCAGCCAAGTCCTCAGGGAAGGTTTTAATTCACCCCTCCACTTT; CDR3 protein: CASSQVLREGFNSPLHF
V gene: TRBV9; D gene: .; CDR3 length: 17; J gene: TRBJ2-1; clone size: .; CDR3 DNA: TGTGCCAGCAGCGTCGGAAGAAGCTGGAGCTCCTACAATGAGCAGTTCTTC; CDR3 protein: CASSVGRSWSSYNEQFF
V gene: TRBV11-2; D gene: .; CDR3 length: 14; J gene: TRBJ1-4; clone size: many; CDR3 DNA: TGTGCCAGCAGCCCTGGTTCGGCTAATGAAAAACTGTTTTTT; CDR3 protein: CASSPGSANEKLFF
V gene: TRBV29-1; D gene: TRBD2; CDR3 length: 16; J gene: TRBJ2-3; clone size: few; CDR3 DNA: TGCAGCGTTGAGGGAACTAGCGGGGACAACACAGATACGCAGTATTTT; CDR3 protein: CSVEGTSGDNTDTQYF
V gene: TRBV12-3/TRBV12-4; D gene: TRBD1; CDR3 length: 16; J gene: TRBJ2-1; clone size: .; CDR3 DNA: TGTGCCAGCAGTTTACAGGGGGCAGGCGTGAACAATGAGCAGTTCTTC; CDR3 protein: CASSLQGAGVNNEQFF
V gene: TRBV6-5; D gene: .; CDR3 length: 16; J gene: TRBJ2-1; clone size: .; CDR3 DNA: TGTGCCAGCAGTTCCATACCGGGGCAGGGTTACAATGAGCAGTTCTTC; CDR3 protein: CASSSIPGQGYNEQFF